Listed here are 27 T cell receptor beta chains from one sample, sequenced in a study of blood T cell repertoires in COVID-19. Measured with immunoSEQ multiplex PCR; TCRdb has only the in-frame clones, and not every one. The data hold roughly 220,000 clones, with 84% observed a single time. The sample taken for sequencing was peripheral blood. The source of these receptors is a woman aged 40-49 years who had recovered from COVID-19.

This clone was seen a single time. V gene TRBV7-9 combines with J gene TRBJ2-7, with a possible D match to TRBD2 (7 bases). The V end lost 3 bases, the J end lost 4 bases, and 16 bases lay between the germline ends. Germline lookup yields CDR1 SEHNR and CDR2 FQNEAQ (reference sequence). CDR3 length: 15 residues. CDR3 DNA sequence: TGTGCCAGCAGCTTGATTGGGGGGGCCTCATACGAGCAGTACTTC. This codes for CASSLIGGASYEQYF.

This rearrangement joins TRBV3-1 (or the pseudogene TRBV3-2) to TRBJ2-3; 8 bases fit TRBD2. This CDR3 region has 14 residues. Looked up from germline, CDR1 is LGHDT and CDR2 is YNNKEL (reference sequence). J was trimmed by 12 bases and V by 0 bases; bases with no gene match: 8. CDR3 in amino acids: CASSQDPSGGSQYF. CDR3 nucleotide sequence: TGTGCCAGCAGCCAAGACCCCAGCGGGGGTTCACAGTATTTT.

The chain links TRBV30 to TRBJ1-2; 8 positions agree with TRBD1. Germline CDR1 and CDR2: GTSNPN and SVGIG (reference sequence). The CDR3 loop spans 14 amino acids. V lost 1 base and J lost 6; bases outside the gene matches: 7. The CDR3 DNA sequence: TGTGCCTGGAGTGACCCACCGGACAGGGATGGCTACACCTTC. It specifies CAWSDPPDRDGYTF.

This clone was seen only a few times. V usage is TRBV5-5 and J usage is TRBJ1-6; 7 bases agree with TRBD1. In germline, CDR1 is SGHKS, CDR2 YYEKEE (reference sequence). The V segment lost 3 bases and the J segment 0 bases; nucleotides outside the gene matches: 6. This CDR3 region has 17 residues. The CDR3, as DNA: TGTGCCAGCAGCTCCGAATACAGGGGCTCCTATAATTCACCCCTCCACTTT. Residues: CASSSEYRGSYNSPLHF.

This clone was detected once. The rearrangement links TRBV11-2 to TRBJ1-1, with no clear D. Germline CDR1 is SGHAT and CDR2 is FQNNGV. The CDR3 extends over 16 amino acids. Trimming cost V 2 bases and J 0 bases, with 13 bases left between them. CDR3 sequence (DNA): TGTGCCAGCAGCTTAATAACCGCGTCCATGAACACTGAAGCTTTCTTT. Translation gives CASSLITASMNTEAFF.

This clone has just one count. The chain links TRBV11-1 to TRBJ2-5; D gene uncertain. This CDR3 has 13 amino acids. Trimming removed 2 bases at V and 1 base at J, with 5 bases between. Germline CDR1 and CDR2: SGHAT and FQDESV (reference sequence). CDR3 bases: TGTGCCAGCAGCTTAATGGCCCAAGAGACCCAGTACTTC. Translated, it gives CASSLMAQETQYF.

This chain uses TRBV28 with TRBJ1-2, with TRBD1 identical over 7 bases. The germline V gene has CDR1 MDHEN and CDR2 SYDVKM. The CDR3 runs to 15 residues. Trimming at V came to 2 bases and at J to 2 bases, leaving 5 bases not matched to a gene. CDR3 protein: CASSLKGARNYGYTF. Written as DNA, the CDR3 is TGTGCCAGCAGTTTAAAGGGGGCGCGGAACTATGGCTACACCTTC.

V and J are TRBV3-1 (or the pseudogene TRBV3-2) and TRBJ1-1; tentatively, D is TRBD1 (6 bases). The V gene lost 3 bases and the J gene lost 5 bases, with 19 bases spanning the gap. CDR3 size: 16 residues. Looked up from germline, CDR1 is LGHDT and CDR2 is YNNKEL (reference sequence). CDR3 in DNA: TGTGCCAGCAGCCACGGATTGCAGGGGCGACGGACTGAAGCTTTCTTT. Encoded protein: CASSHGLQGRRTEAFF.

The chain is built from TRBV30 and TRBJ1-2; no clear D gene. Deletions cut 5 bases from V and 2 bases from J, with 12 bases between. Per the germline V gene, CDR1 is GTSNPN and CDR2 is SVGIG (reference sequence). The CDR3 is 13 residues long. The CDR3 region is CAWQNNENYGYTF. The CDR3 DNA reads as TGTGCCTGGCAAAACAACGAAAACTATGGCTACACCTTC.

This clone was seen only once. The genes are TRBV4-1 and TRBJ1-4, with 10 bases identical to TRBD1. The germline CDR1 and CDR2 sequences are MGHRA and YSYEKL. The CDR3 sequence is 16 residues long. V was clipped by 0 bases and J by 7 bases; unmatched bases: 5. The CDR3 sequence is CASSQDGQGEGEKLFF. The CDR3 nucleotides are TGCGCCAGCAGCCAAGACGGACAGGGGGAGGGTGAAAAACTGTTTTTT.

The gene calls are TRBV15 and TRBJ1-2; 8 bases line up with TRBD1. Trimming cost V 8 bases and J 3 bases; bases outside gene matches: 2. CDR1 is LNHNV, CDR2 YYDKDF, per germline (reference sequence). CDR3 size: 12 residues. DNA for the CDR3: TGTGCCACCCGGACAGGGCACTATGGCTACACCTTC. Its protein product is CATRTGHYGYTF.

The chain recombines TRBV6-2 or TRBV6-3 with TRBJ2-7; 7 nucleotides line up with TRBD2. The CDR3 length is 18 residues. From germline, CDR1 is MNHEY and CDR2 SVGEGT. The J segment lost 3 bases and the V segment lost 4 bases, leaving 18 bases of the junction unmatched. In nucleotides, the CDR3 is TGTGCCAGCAGTTCCAGACAGACTAGCCATGCCCAACGCTACGAGCAGTACTTC. Its translation: CASSSRQTSHAQRYEQYF.

V is TRBV7-2 and J is TRBJ2-7; D unclear. CDR1 SGHTA and CDR2 FQGNSA come from the germline V gene. This CDR3 has 15 residues. Trimming took 5 bases from V and 3 from J, leaving 17 bases between them. The CDR3, as DNA: TGTGCCAGCAGCATCCTACCTCGACTCGGCTACGAGCAGTACTTC. Protein sequence: CASSILPRLGYEQYF.

This clone has more than one count but fewer than ten. The genes are TRBV11-3 and TRBJ2-1; D is ambiguous. The CDR3 is 14 residues long. V was cut by 0 bases and J by 3 bases, with 6 bases left in between. The germline gives CDR1 SGHNT, CDR2 YENEEA. CDR3 DNA: TGTGCCAGCAGCTTAGATCCCCGCTACAATGAGCAGTTCTTC. It specifies CASSLDPRYNEQFF.

The V gene is TRBV12-5, the J gene TRBJ2-4; 10 bases are a match to TRBD2. CDR1 is LGHNT and CDR2 is FRNRAP in the germline V gene. V lost 3 bases to trimming and J lost 0 bases; unmatched junction nucleotides: 14. The CDR3 extends over 20 amino acids. In nucleotides, the CDR3 is TGTGCTAGTGGTTTTCCCTACAGGGTAGCGGGGGGACTAGCCAAAAACATTCAGTACTTC. It yields the protein CASGFPYRVAGGLAKNIQYF.

The chain links TRBV5-1 to TRBJ2-6; 8 bases match TRBD2. Germline CDR1 SGHRS, CDR2 YFSETQ. The CDR3 contains 17 residues. With 4 bases clipped from V and 0 bases from J, the junction kept 6 bases outside the gene matches. The CDR3 sequence: CASSDLAGSSGANVLTF. DNA of the CDR3: TGCGCCAGCAGCGACTTAGCGGGGAGCTCTGGGGCCAACGTCCTGACTTTC. Complete variable domain (other parts from reference TRBV5-1 and TRBJ2-6): KAGVTQTPRYLIKTRGQQVTLSCSPISGHRSVSWYQQTPGQGLQFLFEYFSETQRNKGNFPGRFSGRQFSNSRSEMNVSTLELGDSALYLCASSDLAGSSGANVLTFGAGSRLTVL.

J is TRBJ2-3 and V is TRBV4-1; the match to TRBD2 covers 8 bases. The V gene's germline CDR1 is MGHRA and CDR2 YSYEKL. The CDR3 is 15 residues long. The trim removed 1 base at V and 6 bases at J, leaving 6 bases unmatched. This chain's CDR3 is CASSQGTSGLDTQYF. CDR3 sequence (DNA): TGCGCCAGCAGCCAAGGAACTAGCGGTTTGGATACGCAGTATTTT.

The chain joins TRBV27 to TRBJ2-1; tentatively, D is TRBD1 (6 bases). The CDR3 runs 15 residues. Trimming removed 2 bases from V and 6 bases from J, with 14 bases in between. CDR1 and CDR2 (germline): MNHEY, SMNVEV (reference sequence). The CDR3 DNA reads TGTGCCAGCAGTTTACTACAGGGAGTGGGCAATGAGCAGTTCTTC. Translation: CASSLLQGVGNEQFF.

This chain links TRBV6-2 or TRBV6-3 with TRBJ2-1; no firm D call. V shed 4 bases and J shed 6 bases, with 7 bases lying between them. Germline CDR1 and CDR2: MNHEY and SVGEGT. The CDR3 loop spans 12 amino acids. CDR3 region: CASSFGFNEQFF. DNA for the CDR3: TGTGCCAGCAGTTTCGGGTTCAATGAGCAGTTCTTC.

This clone was counted only a few times. The CDR3 loop is CSPGETGVRGNTIYF. CDR3 in DNA: TGCAGCCCCGGGGAGACAGGGGTTCGTGGAAACACCATATATTTT. The V call is TRBV29-1, the J call TRBJ1-3; 8 bases are a match to TRBD1. V trimming: 8 bases; J trimming: 3 bases; junction bases outside the gene matches: 12. CDR1 is SQVTM, CDR2 ANQGSEA, per germline. This CDR3 contains 15 residues. The full variable domain, in which reference TRBV29-1 and TRBJ1-3 provide the parts outside the CDR3, is SAVISQKPSRDICQRGTSLTIQCQVDSQVTMMFWYRQQPGQSLTLIATANQGSEATYESGFVIDKFPISRPNLTFSTLTVSNMSPEDSSIYLCSPGETGVRGNTIYFGEGSWLTVV.

The rearrangement uses TRBV12-3 or TRBV12-4 and TRBJ1-2; unclear D gene. The CDR3 sequence is 13 residues long. V shed 3 bases and J shed 5 bases, with 10 bases lying between them. The chain's CDR3 is CASSLGQTYGYTF. The CDR3 DNA sequence: TGTGCCAGCAGTTTGGGTCAGACTTATGGCTACACCTTC.

The rearrangement uses TRBV11-2 and TRBJ1-5, with D possibly TRBD1 on 6 matching bases. Germline V CDR1 and CDR2: SGHAT, FQNNGV. The V and J ends lost 5 bases and 5 bases respectively, with 13 bases between them. The CDR3 is 14 amino acids. CDR3 region: CASSQDSRHQPQHF. The DNA for the CDR3 is TGTGCCAGCAGCCAGGACAGCCGTCATCAGCCCCAGCATTTT. The full variable domain, in which reference TRBV11-2 and TRBJ1-5 provide the parts outside the CDR3, is EAGVAQSPRYKIIEKRQSVAFWCNPISGHATLYWYQQILGQGPKLLIQFQNNGVVDDSQLPKDRFSAERLKGVDSTLKIQPAKLEDSAVYLCASSQDSRHQPQHFGDGTRLSIL.

This chain uses TRBV20-1 with TRBJ2-3, with D possibly being TRBD2 (5 bases). CDR1 is DFQATT and CDR2 is SNEGSKA in the germline V gene (reference sequence). Trimming stripped 3 bases from V and 0 bases from J, with 10 bases between. The CDR3 contains 14 residues. CDR3 sequence: CSASGETSTDTQYF. The CDR3 bases are TGCAGTGCTAGTGGGGAGACTAGCACAGATACGCAGTATTTT.

This sequence joins TRBV5-1 and TRBJ2-5; the match to TRBD2 covers 8 bases. The V gene's germline CDR1 is SGHRS and CDR2 YFSETQ. CDR3 length: 15 amino acids. Losses at the gene ends were 4 bases for V and 6 bases for J; bases not matched to a gene: 11. The CDR3 region is CASSTSGGAEQTQYF. CDR3 nucleotide sequence: TGCGCCAGCAGCACCTCCGGGGGGGCCGAACAGACCCAGTACTTC.

V usage is TRBV2 and J usage is TRBJ1-6; maybe TRBD1 (6 bases). V was trimmed by 3 bases and J by 10 bases, leaving 19 bases between them. Germline V gives CDR1 SNHLY, CDR2 FYNNEI. The CDR3 has 16 amino acids. This CDR3 is CASSDIWGLSQSPLHF. CDR3 in DNA: TGTGCCAGCAGTGACATCTGGGGGCTTTCCCAATCACCCCTCCACTTT.

This clone has a single count. CDR3 nucleotides: TGTGCCAGCAGCTTAACCCGACAGACACCTTCACCCCTCCACTTT. Amino acids: CASSLTRQTPSPLHF. The J gene is TRBJ1-6, the V gene TRBV7-2; tentatively, D is TRBD1 (5 bases). The CDR3 is 15 residues long. Trimming removed 2 bases from V and 9 bases from J, with 14 bases in between. Per germline, CDR1 SGHTA and CDR2 FQGNSA.

Here the CDR3 reads CASSESPGNTIYF. The CDR3 DNA follows: TGTGCCAGCAGTGAGTCCCCTGGAAACACCATATATTTT. The rearrangement joins TRBV28 to TRBJ1-3; no clear D. Per germline, CDR1 MDHEN and CDR2 SYDVKM. The CDR3 covers 13 residues. Trimming shortened V by 5 bases and J by 2 bases, and 7 bases separated the two germline ends.